A selection of T cell receptor beta chains follows, all from one sample in a study of cytomegalovirus exposure and HLA in healthy donors. Data came from immunoSEQ multiplex PCR; TCRdb stores just in-frame clones and leaves some out. The sample contains about 66,000 clones, approximately 96% of which appear only once. Sequenced material: PBMCs. The receptors derive from a young man in good health and CMV-seronegative. Each CDR3 is given with its conserved first and last residue. Each record gives: J gene, V gene, CDR3 protein.

J gene: TRBJ2-2
V gene: TRBV6-5
CDR3 protein: CASSYVDRANTGELFF

J gene: TRBJ1-2
V gene: TRBV2
CDR3 protein: CASTPDYGYTF

J gene: TRBJ2-7
V gene: TRBV6-5
CDR3 protein: CASIRDRSWEQYF

J gene: TRBJ1-4
V gene: TRBV7-9
CDR3 protein: CASSLVSGRGNEKLFF

J gene: TRBJ2-4
V gene: TRBV27
CDR3 protein: CASSKRDSGNIQYF

J gene: TRBJ2-2
V gene: TRBV2
CDR3 protein: CASSYTGTALNTGELFF

J gene: TRBJ2-3
V gene: TRBV7-2
CDR3 protein: CASSPGGGTDTQYF

J gene: TRBJ2-7
V gene: TRBV7-8
CDR3 protein: CASSRFQGSHEQYF

J gene: TRBJ1-2
V gene: TRBV19
CDR3 protein: CASSPLPGGFNYGYTF

J gene: TRBJ1-5
V gene: TRBV19
CDR3 protein: CASSISGFQPQHF

J gene: TRBJ2-1
V gene: TRBV6-4
CDR3 protein: CASRSWADRRDEQFF

J gene: TRBJ2-2
V gene: TRBV5-1
CDR3 protein: CASSLSAGVPTGELFF

J gene: TRBJ2-3
V gene: TRBV18
CDR3 protein: CASSPGLAGDTNTQYF

J gene: TRBJ1-5
V gene: TRBV2
CDR3 protein: CASRRENQPQHF

J gene: TRBJ1-2
V gene: TRBV18
CDR3 protein: CASSYTGAPGYTF

J gene: TRBJ1-1
V gene: TRBV18
CDR3 protein: CASSATPDTEAFF

J gene: TRBJ2-1
V gene: TRBV15
CDR3 protein: CATSNDGRTYNEQFF

J gene: TRBJ2-7
V gene: TRBV6-6
CDR3 protein: CATLPPRTYEQYF

J gene: .
V gene: TRBV7-2
CDR3 protein: CASSFADRAYEQYF

J gene: TRBJ1-4
V gene: TRBV5-6
CDR3 protein: CASSLEGGRDATNEKLFF

J gene: TRBJ2-7
V gene: TRBV28
CDR3 protein: CASSLRASSYEQYF

J gene: TRBJ2-5
V gene: TRBV29-1
CDR3 protein: CSVTNSGTQYF

J gene: TRBJ1-5
V gene: TRBV30
CDR3 protein: CAWSRQGLGTQPQHF

J gene: TRBJ2-3
V gene: TRBV27
CDR3 protein: CASSLDGFSTDTQYF

J gene: TRBJ1-2
V gene: TRBV19
CDR3 protein: CASSNTNRLSYGYTF

J gene: TRBJ2-7
V gene: TRBV29-1
CDR3 protein: CSVGGGLAGSYEQYF

J gene: TRBJ2-2
V gene: TRBV28
CDR3 protein: CASSLGGRGTGELFF

J gene: TRBJ2-7
V gene: TRBV2
CDR3 protein: CASSEGLNSYEQYF

J gene: TRBJ1-6
V gene: TRBV28
CDR3 protein: CASSSREDNSPLHF

J gene: TRBJ1-5
V gene: TRBV19
CDR3 protein: CASREEQYSNQPQHF

J gene: TRBJ1-5
V gene: TRBV29-1
CDR3 protein: CSVRQGDQPQHF

J gene: TRBJ1-1
V gene: TRBV28
CDR3 protein: CASRPTGSRTEAFF

J gene: TRBJ2-5
V gene: TRBV28
CDR3 protein: CASSAISGAYQETQYF

J gene: TRBJ2-2
V gene: TRBV9
CDR3 protein: CASSIHPSGTGELFF

J gene: TRBJ2-7
V gene: TRBV18
CDR3 protein: CASSPPSANYEQYF

J gene: TRBJ2-7
V gene: TRBV11-2
CDR3 protein: CASSLIRGLAGGEQYF

J gene: TRBJ2-4
V gene: TRBV4-1
CDR3 protein: CASSRGLAENIQYF

J gene: TRBJ2-1
V gene: TRBV6-5
CDR3 protein: CASSLRDSYNEQFF

J gene: TRBJ2-3
V gene: TRBV28
CDR3 protein: CASTPGQGLTDTQYF

J gene: TRBJ2-3
V gene: TRBV6-5
CDR3 protein: CASSYSAGGGDTQYF

J gene: TRBJ1-2
V gene: TRBV28
CDR3 protein: CASSLFVAAETGNYGYTF